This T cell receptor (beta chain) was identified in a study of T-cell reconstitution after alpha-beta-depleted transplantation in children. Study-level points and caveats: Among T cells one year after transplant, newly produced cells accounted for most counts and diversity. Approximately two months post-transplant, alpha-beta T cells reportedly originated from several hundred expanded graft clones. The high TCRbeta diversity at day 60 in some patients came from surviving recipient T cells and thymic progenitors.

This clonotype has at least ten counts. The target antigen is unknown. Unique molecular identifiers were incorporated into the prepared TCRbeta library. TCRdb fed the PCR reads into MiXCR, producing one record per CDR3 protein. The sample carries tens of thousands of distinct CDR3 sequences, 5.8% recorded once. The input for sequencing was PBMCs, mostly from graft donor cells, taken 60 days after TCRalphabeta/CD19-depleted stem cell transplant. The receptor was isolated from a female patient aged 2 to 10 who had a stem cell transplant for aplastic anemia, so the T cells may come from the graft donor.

The CDR3 here is CSARQDNYGYTF. CDR3 DNA sequence: TGCAGTGCTAGACAGGATAACTATGGCTACACCTTC. V and J are TRBV20-1 and TRBJ1-2; no firm D call. The length of the CDR3 is 12 residues. Trimming took off 2 bases at V and 1 base at J, with 5 bases between the two ends. Germline values: CDR1 DFQATT, CDR2 SNEGSKA (reference sequence).